The TCR beta chain described here comes from a study of OX40 agonist ivuxolimab in advanced cancers. Across the study: An agonistic human IgG2 monoclonal antibody against OX40 (CD134) was given. The study reported partial responses in three patients: one hepatocellular carcinoma, two cutaneous melanoma.

V lost 0 bases and J lost 3, with 9 bases in between. The germline CDR1 and CDR2 sequences are MNHEY and SVGAGI. This CDR3 region has 14 residues. This clone has a single count. Sequenced by immunoSEQ multiplex PCR; TCRdb stores in-frame clones only, minus some. The sample records some 52,000 clones, 85% to 90% being singletons. This chain uses TRBV6-5 with TRBJ2-7; D remains unclear. This TCR came from an adult with an advanced solid tumor such as melanoma, head and neck, liver or kidney cancer. The sequencing used CD4+ or CD8+ T cells sorted from blood, collected in a trial of the OX40 agonist ivuxolimab. The CDR3 loop reads CASSYSIRSYEQYF. CDR3 nucleotide sequence: TGTGCCAGCAGTTACTCGATAAGGAGCTACGAGCAGTACTTC.